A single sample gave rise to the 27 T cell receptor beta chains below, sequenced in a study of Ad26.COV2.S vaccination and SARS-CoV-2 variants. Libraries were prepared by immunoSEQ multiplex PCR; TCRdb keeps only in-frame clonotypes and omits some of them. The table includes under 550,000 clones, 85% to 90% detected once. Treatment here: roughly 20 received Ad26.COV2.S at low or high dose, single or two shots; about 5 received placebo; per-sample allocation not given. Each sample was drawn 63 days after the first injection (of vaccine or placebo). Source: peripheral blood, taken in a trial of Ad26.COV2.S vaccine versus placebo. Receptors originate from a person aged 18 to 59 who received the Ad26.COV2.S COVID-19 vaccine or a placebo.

The CDR3 loop is CASSQSGQGASEAFF. DNA for the CDR3: TGTGCCAGCAGCCAATCCGGACAGGGGGCTTCTGAAGCTTTCTTT. V gene TRBV3-1 (or the pseudogene TRBV3-2) combines with J gene TRBJ1-1; 11 bases are shared with TRBD1. The CDR3 is 15 amino acids. V lost 2 bases to trimming and J lost 6 bases; unmatched junction nucleotides: 5. In germline, CDR1 is LGHDT, CDR2 YNNKEL (reference sequence).

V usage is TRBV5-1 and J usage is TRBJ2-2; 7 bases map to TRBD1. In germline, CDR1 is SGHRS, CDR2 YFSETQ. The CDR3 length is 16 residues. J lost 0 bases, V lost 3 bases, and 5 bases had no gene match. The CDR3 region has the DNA TGCGCCAGCAGCTCAACGGGACAGTCGAACACCGGGGAGCTGTTTTTT. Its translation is CASSSTGQSNTGELFF.

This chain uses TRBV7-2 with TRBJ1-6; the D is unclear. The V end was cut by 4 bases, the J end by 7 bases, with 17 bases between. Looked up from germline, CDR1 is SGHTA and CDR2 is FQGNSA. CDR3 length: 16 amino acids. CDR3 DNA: TGTGCCAGCAGCTCGCGGGGAGGAACGGGGAATTCACCCCTCCACTTT. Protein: CASSSRGGTGNSPLHF.

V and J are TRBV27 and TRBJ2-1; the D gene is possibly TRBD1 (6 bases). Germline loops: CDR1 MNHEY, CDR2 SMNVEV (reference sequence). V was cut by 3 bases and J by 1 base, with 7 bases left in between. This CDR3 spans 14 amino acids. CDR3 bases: TGTGCCAGCAGTTTGGACAGTTCCTACAATGAGCAGTTCTTC. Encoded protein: CASSLDSSYNEQFF.

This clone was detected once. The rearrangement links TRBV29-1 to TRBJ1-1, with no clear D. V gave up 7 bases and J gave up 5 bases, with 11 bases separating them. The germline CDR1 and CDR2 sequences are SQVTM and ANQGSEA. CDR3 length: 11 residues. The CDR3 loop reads CSGRAGTEAFF. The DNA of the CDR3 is TGCAGCGGCCGGGCCGGGACTGAAGCTTTCTTT.

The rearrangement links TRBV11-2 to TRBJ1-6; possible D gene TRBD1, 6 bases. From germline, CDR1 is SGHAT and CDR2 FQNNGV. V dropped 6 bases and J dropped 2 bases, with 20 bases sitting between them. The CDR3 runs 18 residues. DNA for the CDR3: TGTGCCAGCAGGTCGGGACATCGACGAGGCACCTATAATTCACCCCTCCACTTT. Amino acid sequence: CASRSGHRRGTYNSPLHF.

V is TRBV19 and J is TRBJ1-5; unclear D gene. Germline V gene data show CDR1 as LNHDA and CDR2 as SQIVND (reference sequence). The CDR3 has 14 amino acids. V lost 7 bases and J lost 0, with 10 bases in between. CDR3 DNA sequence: TGTGCCAGTAAGGAGGGTTATAGCAATCAGCCCCAGCATTTT. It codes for CASKEGYSNQPQHF.

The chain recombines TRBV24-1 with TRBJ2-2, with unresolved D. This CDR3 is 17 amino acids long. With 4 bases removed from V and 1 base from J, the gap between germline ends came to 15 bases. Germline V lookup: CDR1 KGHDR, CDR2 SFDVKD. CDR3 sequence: CATSEPPRLGNTGELFF. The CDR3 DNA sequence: TGTGCCACCAGTGAGCCTCCACGGCTCGGGAACACCGGGGAGCTGTTTTTT.

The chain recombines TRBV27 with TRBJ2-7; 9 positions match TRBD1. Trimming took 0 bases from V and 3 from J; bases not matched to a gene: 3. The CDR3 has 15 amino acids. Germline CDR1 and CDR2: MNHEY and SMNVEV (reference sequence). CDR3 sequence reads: CASSLSRDRVYEQYF. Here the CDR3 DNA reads TGTGCCAGCAGTTTATCGAGGGACAGGGTCTACGAGCAGTACTTC.

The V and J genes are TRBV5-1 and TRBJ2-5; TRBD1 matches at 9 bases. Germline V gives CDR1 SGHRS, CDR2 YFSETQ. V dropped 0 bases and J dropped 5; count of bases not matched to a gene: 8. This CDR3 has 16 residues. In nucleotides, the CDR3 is TGCGCCAGCAGCTTGGCCCGGGACAGGGTGCGGGAGACCCAGTACTTC. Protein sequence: CASSLARDRVRETQYF.

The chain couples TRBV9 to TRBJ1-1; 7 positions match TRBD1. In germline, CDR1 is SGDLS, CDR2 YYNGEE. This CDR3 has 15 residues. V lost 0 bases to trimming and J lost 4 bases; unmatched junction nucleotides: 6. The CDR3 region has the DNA TGTGCCAGCAGCGTAGGGACAGGAGCAACCACTGAAGCTTTCTTT. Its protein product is CASSVGTGATTEAFF.

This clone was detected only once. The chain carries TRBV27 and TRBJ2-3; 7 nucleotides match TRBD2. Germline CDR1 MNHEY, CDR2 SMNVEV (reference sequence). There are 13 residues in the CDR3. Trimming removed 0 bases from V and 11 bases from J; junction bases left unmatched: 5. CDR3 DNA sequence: TGTGCCAGCAGTTTATCGACTAGCATACAGCAGTATTTT. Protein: CASSLSTSIQQYF.

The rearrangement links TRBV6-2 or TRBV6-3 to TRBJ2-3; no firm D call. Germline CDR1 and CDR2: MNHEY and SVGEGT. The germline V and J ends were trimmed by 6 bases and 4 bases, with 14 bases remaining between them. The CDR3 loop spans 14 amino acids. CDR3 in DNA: TGTGCCAGCAGCTGGAAAGCGCTAGCAGATACGCAGTATTTT. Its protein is CASSWKALADTQYF.

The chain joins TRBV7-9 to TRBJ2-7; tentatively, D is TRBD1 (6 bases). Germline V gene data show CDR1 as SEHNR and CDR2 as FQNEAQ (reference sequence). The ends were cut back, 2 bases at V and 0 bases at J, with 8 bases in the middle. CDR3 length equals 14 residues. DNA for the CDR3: TGTGCCAGCAGCTTACAGGGGTTCTCCTACGAGCAGTACTTC. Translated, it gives CASSLQGFSYEQYF.

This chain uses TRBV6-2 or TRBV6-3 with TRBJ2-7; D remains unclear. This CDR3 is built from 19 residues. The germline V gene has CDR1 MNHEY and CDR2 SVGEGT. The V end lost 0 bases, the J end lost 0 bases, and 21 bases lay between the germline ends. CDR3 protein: CASSYSGLIGKFSSYEQYF. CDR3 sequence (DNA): TGTGCCAGCAGTTACTCCGGGTTGATAGGCAAATTTAGCTCCTACGAGCAGTACTTC.

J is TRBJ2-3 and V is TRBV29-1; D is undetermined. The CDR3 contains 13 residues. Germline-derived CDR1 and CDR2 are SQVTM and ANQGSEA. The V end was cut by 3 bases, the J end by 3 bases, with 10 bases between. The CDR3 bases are TGCAGCGTTGATATGGCCGTAACAGATACGCAGTATTTT. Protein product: CSVDMAVTDTQYF.

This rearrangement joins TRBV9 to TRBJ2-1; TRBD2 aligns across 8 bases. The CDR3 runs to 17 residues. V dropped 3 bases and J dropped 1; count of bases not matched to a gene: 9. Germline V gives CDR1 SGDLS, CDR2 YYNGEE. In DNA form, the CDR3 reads TGTGCCAGCAGCGGAGACCCAGCGGGGGAGTCCTACAATGAGCAGTTCTTC. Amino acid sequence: CASSGDPAGESYNEQFF.

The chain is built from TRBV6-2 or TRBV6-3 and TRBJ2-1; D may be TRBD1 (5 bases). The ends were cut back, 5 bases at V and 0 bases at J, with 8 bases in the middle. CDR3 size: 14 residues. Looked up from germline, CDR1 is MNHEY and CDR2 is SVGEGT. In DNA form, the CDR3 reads TGTGCCAGCAGTGGGGCCTACTCCTACAATGAGCAGTTCTTC. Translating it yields CASSGAYSYNEQFF.

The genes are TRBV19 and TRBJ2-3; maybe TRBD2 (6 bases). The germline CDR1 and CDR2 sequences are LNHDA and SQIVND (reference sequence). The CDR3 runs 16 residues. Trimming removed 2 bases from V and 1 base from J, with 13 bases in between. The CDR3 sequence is CASSIRRVGGTDTQYF. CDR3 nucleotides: TGTGCCAGTAGTATAAGGAGGGTAGGGGGCACAGATACGCAGTATTTT.

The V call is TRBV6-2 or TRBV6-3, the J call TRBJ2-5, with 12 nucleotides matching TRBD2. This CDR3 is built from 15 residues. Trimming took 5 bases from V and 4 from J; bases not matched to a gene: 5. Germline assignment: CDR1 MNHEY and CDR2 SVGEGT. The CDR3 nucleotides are TGTGCCAGCAGTCCGGGGACTAGCGGGCTAGAGACCCAGTACTTC. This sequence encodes CASSPGTSGLETQYF.

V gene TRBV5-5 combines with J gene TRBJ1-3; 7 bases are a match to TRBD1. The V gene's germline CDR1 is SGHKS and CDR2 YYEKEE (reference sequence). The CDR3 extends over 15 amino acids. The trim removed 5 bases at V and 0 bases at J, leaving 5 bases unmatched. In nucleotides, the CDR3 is TGTGCCAGCAGACCAGCAGGGGGCTCTGGAAACACCATATATTTT. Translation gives CASRPAGGSGNTIYF.

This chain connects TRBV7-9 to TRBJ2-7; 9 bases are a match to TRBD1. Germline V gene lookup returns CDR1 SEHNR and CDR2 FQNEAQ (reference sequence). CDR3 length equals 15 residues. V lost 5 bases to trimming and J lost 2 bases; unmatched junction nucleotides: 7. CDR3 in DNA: TGTGCCAGCAGCCCTACCGGGACAGGGACCTACGAGCAGTACTTC. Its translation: CASSPTGTGTYEQYF.

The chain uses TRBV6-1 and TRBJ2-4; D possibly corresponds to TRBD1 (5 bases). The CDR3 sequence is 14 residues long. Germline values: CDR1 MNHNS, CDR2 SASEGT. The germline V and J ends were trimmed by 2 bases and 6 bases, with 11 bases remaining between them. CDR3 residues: CASSERQGINIQYF. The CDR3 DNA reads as TGTGCCAGCAGTGAACGGCAGGGCATAAACATTCAGTACTTC.

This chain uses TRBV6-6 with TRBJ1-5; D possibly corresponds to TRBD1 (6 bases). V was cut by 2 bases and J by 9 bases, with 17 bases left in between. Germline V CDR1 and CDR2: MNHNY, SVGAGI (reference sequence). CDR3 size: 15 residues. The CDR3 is CASSYPQGSRRPQHF. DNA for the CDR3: TGTGCCAGCAGTTACCCACAGGGTTCACGGAGGCCCCAGCATTTT.

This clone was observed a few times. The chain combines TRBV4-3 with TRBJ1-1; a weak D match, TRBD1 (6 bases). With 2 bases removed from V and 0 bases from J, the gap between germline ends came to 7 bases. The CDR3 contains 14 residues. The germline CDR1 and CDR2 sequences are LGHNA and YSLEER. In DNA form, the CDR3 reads TGCGCCAGCAGCCAAAACAGGGTGAACACTGAAGCTTTCTTT. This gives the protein CASSQNRVNTEAFF.

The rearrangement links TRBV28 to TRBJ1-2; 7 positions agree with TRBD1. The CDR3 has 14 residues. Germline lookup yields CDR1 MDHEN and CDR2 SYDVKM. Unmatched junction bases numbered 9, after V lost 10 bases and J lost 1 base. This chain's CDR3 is CAIRLAGGNYGYTF. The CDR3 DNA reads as TGTGCCATCAGGCTGGCAGGGGGTAACTATGGCTACACCTTC.

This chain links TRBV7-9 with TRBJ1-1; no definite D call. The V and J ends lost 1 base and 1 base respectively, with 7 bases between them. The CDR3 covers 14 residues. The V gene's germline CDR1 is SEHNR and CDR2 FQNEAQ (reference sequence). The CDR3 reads CASSLGRSNTEAFF. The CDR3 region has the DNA TGTGCCAGCAGCTTAGGACGGTCGAACACTGAAGCTTTCTTT.